This T cell receptor beta chain emerged from a study of T cells in Graves' hyperthyroidism and ophthalmopathy. V lost 6 bases and J 0 bases, leaving 12 bases between the germline ends. Germline V lookup: CDR1 LNHNV, CDR2 YYDKDF (reference sequence). The CDR3 sequence is 14 residues long. RNA transcripts were the template for amplifying TCR beta CDR3 regions. The primer set for the first-round RT-PCR of the TCR CDR3 was HTBI. TCRdb independently ran MiXCR on the multiplex PCR reads; one entry per CDR3 protein. The table shows 500,000 or so distinct CDR3 sequences, with 15% to 20% occurring only once. Study-wide results and caveats: The blood repertoire included most of the expanded thyroid clonotypes above 0.001.

On this clonotype itself: Its cognate antigen is unknown.

The chain is built from TRBV15 and TRBJ2-7; D ambiguous. The receptor comes from a woman younger than 45 with Graves' ophthalmopathy. Sequencing used blood. CDR3 protein: CATRGSSSSYEQYF. In nucleotides, the CDR3 is TGTGCCACCAGAGGCAGCTCGAGCTCCTACGAGCAGTACTTC.